The clone carrying this T cell receptor (beta chain) was recorded a few times. The antigen is not known. The entry originates in a study of T-cell memory formation after mild COVID-19. Regarding the study as a whole: Some SARS-CoV-2-responding clones were already detected in memory before infection.

The CDR3 is 13 residues long. CDR1 is SGHAT, CDR2 FQNNGV, per germline. Trimming removed 4 bases from V and 7 bases from J, with 13 bases in between. UMIs and sample barcodes were carried by the TCR alpha and TCR beta cDNA libraries that 5'RACE produced using constant-segment primers. Each CDR3 protein gets one entry after TCRdb re-called the 5' RACE reads with MiXCR. The table records about 270,000 distinct CDR3 sequences, over 15% of them present only once. The material sequenced was PBMCs or a T cell subset sorted from them (not recorded which). The source of this sequence is a man younger than 35 who had mild COVID-19 (a few samples of this study predate the infection). Cell type and time point are not known. This chain joins TRBV11-2 and TRBJ2-5, with unresolved D. In nucleotides, the CDR3 is TGTGCCAGCAGCTCAAACAGTGGTGGGACCCAGTACTTC. Translating it yields CASSSNSGGTQYF.